The T cell receptor beta chain under discussion was sequenced for a study of T cell responses to AZD1222 COVID-19 vaccine. Overall study findings and caveats: White British donors predominated, females outnumbered males, and clonal diversity was possibly underestimated. Reportedly, close to half of spike-specific TCRs are directed against unmutated variant regions. Across the whole spike, CD4 TCRs peaked at regions 160-218 and 743-854.

Produced via immunoSEQ multiplex PCR; TCRdb's table is partial and in-frame only. The table has 90,000 to 110,000 clones, 82% seen once. Concerning this clone: Its target is unknown.

Germline assignment: CDR1 SNHLY and CDR2 FYNNEI. The CDR3 covers 13 residues. Deletions cut 8 bases from V and 8 bases from J, with 15 bases between. V is TRBV2 and J is TRBJ1-4; no reliable D call. This clonotype originated in an adult in good health. Sequenced material: peripheral blood, taken on day 0 of AZD1222 vaccination. The CDR3 DNA is TGTGCCAGCCTGTTGGGGTCAAAGGAAAAACTGTTTTTT. Translated: CASLLGSKEKLFF.